This is a list of T cell receptor beta chains from one sample in a study of regulatory T cells in long-lasting Graves disease. One entry per CDR3 protein, called by TCRdb with MiXCR from the multiplex PCR reads. The sample includes more than 650,000 distinct CDR3 sequences, about 32% of them seen just once. Sequenced material: peripheral blood mononuclear cells (PBMCs), taken when the disease was refractory, from a patient treated with antithyroid drugs. These receptors were obtained from a female donor with Graves disease. Both conserved end residues are part of each CDR3. Each record gives: J gene, V gene, D gene, clone size, CDR3 protein, CDR3 DNA. D genes are given only for firm matches. Not every row has a clone size; where given, it reads once, few, many or a size class.

j_call: TRBJ1-2; v_call: TRBV20-1; d_call: NA; clone_size: few; cdr3_aa: CSARDPVTIYGYTF; cdr3_nt: TGCAGTGCTAGAGATCCCGTTACAATCTATGGCTACACCTTC
j_call: TRBJ1-2; v_call: TRBV12-3/TRBV12-4; d_call: TRBD1; clone_size: NA; cdr3_aa: CASRSGQGRWDGYTF; cdr3_nt: TGTGCCAGCAGATCGGGACAGGGGAGATGGGATGGCTACACCTTC
j_call: TRBJ1-1; v_call: TRBV27; d_call: NA; clone_size: few; cdr3_aa: CASSLSGGPSEAFF; cdr3_nt: TGTGCCAGCAGTTTATCAGGGGGGCCCAGTGAAGCTTTCTTT
j_call: TRBJ2-7; v_call: TRBV25-1; d_call: TRBD2; clone_size: NA; cdr3_aa: CASSDPAGDYEQYF; cdr3_nt: TGTGCCAGCAGTGACCCAGCGGGAGACTACGAGCAGTACTTC
j_call: TRBJ2-7; v_call: TRBV3-1; d_call: NA; clone_size: few; cdr3_aa: CASSQGPEQYF; cdr3_nt: TGTGCCAGCAGCCAAGGACCCGAGCAGTACTTC
j_call: TRBJ2-5; v_call: TRBV18; d_call: TRBD1; clone_size: few; cdr3_aa: CASSPLPGGGMETQYF; cdr3_nt: TGTGCCAGCTCACCACTGCCAGGGGGCGGAATGGAGACCCAGTACTTC
j_call: TRBJ1-4; v_call: TRBV2; d_call: TRBD1; clone_size: many; cdr3_aa: CASSPGQGLEKLFF; cdr3_nt: TGTGCCAGCAGCCCGGGACAGGGTCTTGAAAAACTGTTTTTT
j_call: TRBJ1-5; v_call: TRBV3-1; d_call: NA; clone_size: NA; cdr3_aa: CASSPWGDNQPQHF; cdr3_nt: TGTGCCAGCAGCCCGTGGGGGGACAATCAGCCCCAGCATTTT
j_call: TRBJ1-6; v_call: TRBV19; d_call: TRBD1; clone_size: NA; cdr3_aa: CASSAGQGQSPLHF; cdr3_nt: TGTGCCAGTAGTGCCGGACAGGGGCAATCACCCCTCCACTTT
j_call: TRBJ2-4; v_call: TRBV3-1; d_call: TRBD2; clone_size: NA; cdr3_aa: CASSQEGRLAGAKNIQYF; cdr3_nt: TGTGCCAGCAGCCAAGAAGGACGACTAGCGGGAGCCAAAAACATTCAGTACTTC
j_call: TRBJ1-6; v_call: TRBV28; d_call: NA; clone_size: NA; cdr3_aa: CASSPPLHF; cdr3_nt: TGTGCCAGCTCGCCCCCCCTCCACTTT
j_call: TRBJ1-1; v_call: TRBV20-1; d_call: NA; clone_size: NA; cdr3_aa: CSARDPRANAEAFF; cdr3_nt: TGCAGTGCTAGAGATCCCAGGGCGAACGCTGAAGCTTTCTTT
j_call: TRBJ2-7; v_call: TRBV5-1; d_call: NA; clone_size: few; cdr3_aa: CASSLARGSGEQYF; cdr3_nt: TGCGCCAGCAGCTTGGCCAGGGGATCGGGCGAGCAGTACTTC
j_call: TRBJ2-5; v_call: TRBV25-1; d_call: NA; clone_size: NA; cdr3_aa: CASSELGDGETQYF; cdr3_nt: TGTGCCAGCAGTGAATTGGGGGACGGGGAGACCCAGTACTTC
j_call: TRBJ1-3; v_call: TRBV3-1; d_call: NA; clone_size: few; cdr3_aa: CASSPAADGNTIYF; cdr3_nt: TGTGCCAGCAGCCCCGCCGCAGATGGAAACACCATATATTTT
j_call: TRBJ2-1; v_call: TRBV2; d_call: TRBD2; clone_size: NA; cdr3_aa: CASKSGTISYNEQFF; cdr3_nt: TGTGCCAGCAAGTCGGGGACTATCTCCTACAATGAGCAGTTCTTC
j_call: TRBJ1-6; v_call: TRBV5-1; d_call: NA; clone_size: once; cdr3_aa: CASSSDQISLHF; cdr3_nt: TGCGCCAGCAGTTCCGACCAGATATCCCTCCACTTT
j_call: TRBJ2-2; v_call: TRBV2; d_call: NA; clone_size: few; cdr3_aa: CASSQFRTGELFF; cdr3_nt: TGTGCCAGCAGTCAATTCCGGACCGGGGAGCTGTTTTTT
j_call: TRBJ1-2; v_call: TRBV30; d_call: NA; clone_size: NA; cdr3_aa: CAWKLVRLNYGYTF; cdr3_nt: TGTGCCTGGAAACTGGTCCGGCTTAACTATGGCTACACCTTC
j_call: TRBJ2-7; v_call: TRBV12-3/TRBV12-4; d_call: TRBD2; clone_size: few; cdr3_aa: CASSASGTVEYF; cdr3_nt: TGTGCCAGCAGCGCTAGCGGGACGGTGGAGTACTTC
j_call: TRBJ1-1; v_call: TRBV6-1; d_call: NA; clone_size: many; cdr3_aa: CASSPVGTEAFF; cdr3_nt: TGTGCCAGCAGCCCCGTGGGGACTGAAGCTTTCTTT
j_call: TRBJ1-3; v_call: TRBV6-1; d_call: NA; clone_size: NA; cdr3_aa: CASSLRGDLAAGNTIYF; cdr3_nt: TGTGCCAGCAGCCTTAGGGGCGATTTGGCGGCTGGAAACACCATATATTTT
j_call: TRBJ1-6; v_call: TRBV27; d_call: NA; clone_size: NA; cdr3_aa: CASTPAGITNSPLHF; cdr3_nt: TGTGCCAGCACCCCTGCCGGGATAACGAATTCACCCCTCCACTTT